One sample yielded the 12 T cell receptor beta chains listed below, sequenced in a study of blood T cell repertoires in COVID-19 (dated by TCRdb to the early 2020s). Preparation of the library involved the immunoSEQ multiplex PCR assay. Drawn from immuneACCESS, this table holds only the in-frame rearrangements with V and J called that TCRdb kept. Clones are partly lost; checked studies trace under half to an unresolved V gene and leave the rest unexplained. This sample gives approximately 200,000 clones in total; about 80% of them show up just once. The ten largest clones add up to approximately 1.3% of the sample. Specimen: PBMCs or T cells enriched from blood (not recorded which). These receptor sequences come from a woman aged 40-49 years with acute COVID-19.

The rearrangement joins TRBV29-1 to TRBJ1-2; D gene ambiguous. Germline-derived CDR1 and CDR2 are SQVTM and ANQGSEA. Trimming cost V 3 bases and J 7 bases, with 9 bases left between them. This CDR3 has 11 amino acids. CDR3 in DNA: TGCAGCGTTGAGGTCCCGCGTGGCTACACCTTC. The encoded protein is CSVEVPRGYTF. Full variable domain (missing parts from reference TRBV29-1 and TRBJ1-2): SAVISQKPSRDICQRGTSLTIQCQVDSQVTMMFWYRQQPGQSLTLIATANQGSEATYESGFVIDKFPISRPNLTFSTLTVSNMSPEDSSIYLCSVEVPRGYTFGSGTRLTVV.

With respect to this clone: This specimen includes other DNA sequences encoding the same CDR3. This sequence joins TRBV7-6 and TRBJ2-7; TRBD2 might be the D (5 bases). V was pared by 1 base and J by 6 bases, with 10 bases between. CDR1 and CDR2 (germline): SGHVS, FNYEAQ. CDR3 length: 13 residues. The CDR3 DNA follows: TGTGCCAGCAGCTTAGGAGGGCCTGGCGAGCAGTACTTC. Translating it yields CASSLGGPGEQYF.

This chain joins TRBV2 and TRBJ1-4, with D tentatively TRBD1 (5 bases). The V gene's germline CDR1 is SNHLY and CDR2 FYNNEI. Trimming took off 4 bases at V and 3 bases at J, with 12 bases between the two ends. CDR3 length equals 15 residues. CDR3 sequence reads: CASSGQGLANEKLFF. CDR3 DNA sequence: TGTGCCAGCAGTGGGCAGGGCTTAGCTAATGAAAAACTGTTTTTT.

The genes are TRBV7-9 and TRBJ2-1; TRBD2 matches at 12 bases. The germline gives CDR1 SEHNR, CDR2 FQNEAQ (reference sequence). The CDR3 runs to 16 residues. Germline trimming cut 5 bases from V and 4 bases from J; bases unmatched to any gene: 6. The CDR3 loop reads CASSTHLAGGYNEQFF. The CDR3 coding sequence is TGTGCCAGCAGCACACATCTAGCGGGAGGGTACAATGAGCAGTTCTTC.

Of note for this clone: Other DNA sequences of this sample code for an identical CDR3. The rearrangement uses TRBV25-1 and TRBJ1-4; weak D call: TRBD1 (5 bases). Germline CDR1 reads MGHDK; CDR2 reads SYGVNS. V lost 2 bases and J 7 bases, leaving 11 bases between the germline ends. This CDR3 has 14 amino acids. CDR3 DNA: TGTGCCAGCAGTGAAACAGGCCGGAGTGAAAAACTGTTTTTT. This encodes CASSETGRSEKLFF.

The chain carries TRBV28 and TRBJ1-2; D ambiguous. Germline V lookup: CDR1 MDHEN, CDR2 SYDVKM. The CDR3 runs 12 residues. The V gene lost 6 bases and the J gene lost 5 bases, with 10 bases spanning the gap. CDR3 sequence reads: CASSYIWYGYTF. CDR3 sequence (DNA): TGTGCCAGCAGCTATATTTGGTATGGCTACACCTTC.

The V and J genes are TRBV30 and TRBJ1-1; D is uncertain. V lost 2 bases and J 4 bases, leaving 20 bases between the germline ends. Germline CDR1 and CDR2: GTSNPN and SVGIG (reference sequence). The CDR3 spans 16 residues. The CDR3 here is CAWSPGGILVVTEAFF. The CDR3 bases are TGTGCCTGGAGTCCTGGAGGGATCCTGGTGGTCACTGAAGCTTTCTTT.

The rearrangement joins TRBV19 to TRBJ1-5; TRBD1 agrees at 10 bases. From germline, CDR1 is LNHDA and CDR2 SQIVND (reference sequence). The CDR3 consists of 17 residues. Losses at the gene ends were 7 bases for V and 0 bases for J; bases not matched to a gene: 9. CDR3 DNA: TGTGCCAGTACCTCACCTGGGACAGGGGTTAGCAATCAGCCCCAGCATTTT. Its protein product is CASTSPGTGVSNQPQHF.

The CDR3 spells CASSRQGAGNEQFF. The CDR3 DNA sequence: TGTGCCAGCAGTCGACAGGGGGCTGGGAATGAGCAGTTCTTC. The genes are TRBV3-1 (or the pseudogene TRBV3-2) and TRBJ2-1; TRBD1 matches 10 bases. CDR1 LGHDT and CDR2 YNNKEL come from the germline V gene (reference sequence). V shed 6 bases, J shed 7 bases, and the junction held 6 bases outside the gene matches. The CDR3 totals 14 residues.

The chain couples TRBV28 to TRBJ1-1; D uncertain. Germline V gives CDR1 MDHEN, CDR2 SYDVKM. The V gene lost 8 bases and the J gene lost 2 bases, with 6 bases spanning the gap. This CDR3 contains 11 residues. The CDR3 DNA reads as TGTGCCAGCCACGGTAACACTGAAGCTTTCTTT. It specifies CASHGNTEAFF.

This chain joins TRBV6-6 and TRBJ2-1, with D hard to call. The CDR3 is made up of 13 amino acids. With 4 bases removed from V and 3 bases from J, the gap between germline ends came to 7 bases. Germline-derived CDR1 and CDR2 are MNHNY and SVGAGI (reference sequence). CDR3 region: CASSSQNYNEQFF. CDR3 DNA sequence: TGTGCCAGCAGTTCACAGAACTACAATGAGCAGTTCTTC.

This clone was observed once. The J gene is TRBJ1-6, the V gene TRBV7-8, with 7 nucleotides matching TRBD1. The CDR3 loop spans 15 amino acids. Germline CDR1 and CDR2: SGHVS and FQNEAQ. V shed 5 bases and J 11 bases; nucleotides not matched to a gene: 12. CDR3 DNA: TGTGCCAGCAGCCCCCAGAGGGGGCGATTCCCACCCCTCCACTTT. Encoded protein: CASSPQRGRFPPLHF. Together with reference TRBV7-8 and TRBJ1-6, the CDR3 gives the full variable domain: GAGVSQSPRYKVAKRGQDVALRCDPISGHVSLFWYQQALGQGPEFLTYFQNEAQLDKSGLPSDRFFAERPEGSVSTLKIQRTQQEDSAVYLCASSPQRGRFPPLHFGNGTRLTVT.